This T cell receptor beta chain comes out of a study of memory CD4+ T cells and cytomegalovirus serostatus. Study context: Healthy Belgian adult donors included about nine CMV-positive and 24 CMV-negative people. Findings and caveats of the study: The CMV-associated TCR signature appears largely within the CD4+ memory repertoire. Each of some 67 CMV-associated TCRbeta sequences occurred in one to five individuals.

Details on this clone: Its antigen is as yet unknown.

The data were produced by immunoSEQ multiplex PCR, yet TCRdb's version contains in-frame clones alone and is incomplete. Counted here are some 52,000 clones, around 76% occurring once; the ten biggest clones make up around 1.6%. Single viable CD3+CD4+CD8-CD45RO+ cells were sorted as the memory CD4+ T cells. The CDR3 is made up of 13 amino acids. Trimming left V 8 bases short and J 5 bases short, with 15 bases between. Germline CDR1 and CDR2: SNHLY and FYNNEI. The sample taken for sequencing was memory CD4+ T cells from blood. The TCR was taken from an adult in good health and CMV-seronegative. This chain links TRBV2 with TRBJ1-1; the D gene is possibly TRBD1 (5 bases). In DNA form, the CDR3 reads TGTGCCAGCTTAGAGGGGTCGGAAACTGAAGCTTTCTTT. This sequence encodes CASLEGSETEAFF.